This TCR beta chain was profiled in a study of T cell responses to AZD1222 COVID-19 vaccine. Sequencing was performed with immunoSEQ multiplex PCR; in TCRdb, only in-frame clones are kept and a portion is missing. Of about 120,000 clones listed, 75% to 95% are singletons. Trimming stripped 0 bases from V and 0 bases from J, with 6 bases between. The CDR3 length is 14 residues. CDR1 and CDR2 (germline): SGHRS, YFSETQ. This chain uses TRBV5-1 with TRBJ1-2; D not resolved. This clonotype was obtained from an adult who received the MenACWY meningococcal vaccine as a control. This sample comprised peripheral blood, obtained 28 days after the second dose of the MenACWY control vaccine. CDR3 protein: CASSLEITNYGYTF. The CDR3 nucleotides are TGCGCCAGCAGCTTGGAAATAACTAACTATGGCTACACCTTC.